This entry describes one T cell receptor beta chain. Its target antigen remains unknown. No much larger clone is present one base from it, and per-base qualities are unavailable. Germline trimming amounts to 1 base on V and 8 bases on J, with 4 as the count of junction bases outside the gene matches. Its CDR3 holds 14 amino acids, cysteine through phenylalanine. This entry keeps only the CDR3 DNA: 42 bases, framed from base 1. Sequences SGHAT (CDR1) and FQNNGV (CDR2) are obtained from the germline V gene. These data belong to a study of T cell responses to AZD1222 COVID-19 vaccine (dated by TCRdb to the early 2020s). The study in broad terms: A total of 233 trial participants underwent TCR sequencing, of whom 200 to 220 received two doses of AZD1222 and around 25 received two doses of the MenACWY control vaccine. Enrollment into the trials was organized by age into subgroups of 18-55, 56-69 and 70-plus years, and those subgroups contained roughly 150, 30 and 60 TCR-sequenced participants, respectively. The study at large found these results: The vaccine-associated CD4 TCRs covered the entire spike protein, and the dominant responses fell in regions 160-218 and 743-854. After two AZD1222 doses, spike-specific TCR breadth and depth were significantly higher than at day 0 and than in MenACWY recipients. Because no day 14 peak-response samples were available, the repertoires could be characterized only after the peak T cell response. The 56-69-year group was small, and its depth increase did not reach significance, likely because of low power. Conclusions about previously exposed vaccinees are limited, since just 5 to 7 AZD1222 recipients were seropositive for SARS-CoV-2 at baseline. Participants were mostly white British and included more females than males, and it was suggested by the authors that clonal diversity may have been underestimated. Nearly half of unique spike-specific TCRs reportedly recognized epitopes outside regions mutated in the B.1.351 and B.1.1.7 variants.

The time point label corresponds to: baseline before first vaccination. The intended sense of this specimen's treatment or condition label: meningococcal conjugate vaccine given as trial control. Vaccinee samples came from UK trials COV001 and COV002, including a single-blind randomized controlled phase 2/3 trial of AZD1222 (ChAdOx1 nCoV-19) in healthy adults. For TCRbeta chain sequencing, PBMC samples from trial participants were taken at day 0 and at day 28 after the second dose. The CDR3 regions of human TCRbeta chains were subjected to immunosequencing. Under the source paper's analysis protocol: TCRs in the repertoires were matched against a reference library of SARS-CoV-2-specific TCRs that had been generated with the MIRA antigen-specificity platform. Breadth was defined as the fraction of unique TCRs that were SARS-CoV-2-associated. Depth was defined as the fraction of total T cells that were SARS-CoV-2-associated. Using the MIRA data, each spike-specific TCR was assigned both to the spike region to which the TCR was reactive and to a CD4 or CD8 class. Log10-transformed breadth and depth values were compared by one-way ANOVA with Sidak's multiple comparisons tests. This is the immuneACCESS table as TCRdb keeps it, with only in-frame sequences that have V and J called. A part of the clones is gone; compared with another copy, unresolved V genes explain less than half, and the rest is unexplained. V and J calls and clone size are copied from that table; D and trimming were computed from the DNA. In all, the sample holds 160,000 or so clones, and 92% of those were seen once. In total, the top ten clones hold 4% to 5.5% of the sample.

Here the sequenced sample was peripheral blood, taken on day 0 of MenACWY control vaccination. This receptor chain uses TRBV11-2 and TRBJ1-4, and 7 junctional nucleotides match TRBD1. The sequence was obtained from an adult in good health. The CDR3 is CASSLGQGGEKLFF. The sequenced DNA: TGTGCCAGCAGCTTAGGGCAGGGGGGCGAAAAACTGTTTTTT. The variable domain in full, with residues beyond the CDR3 obtained from the reference TRBV11-2 and TRBJ1-4 genes, is EAGVAQSPRYKIIEKRQSVAFWCNPISGHATLYWYQQILGQGPKLLIQFQNNGVVDDSQLPKDRFSAERLKGVDSTLKIQPAKLEDSAVYLCASSLGQGGEKLFFGSGTQLSVL.